The clone carrying this T cell receptor (beta chain) was detected only a few times. Its antigen is not known. The sample comes from a study of T-cell memory formation after mild COVID-19. Study at large: Clusters were largely donor specific. Points from the study as a whole: Some responding clones appeared in pre-infection memory, suggesting cross-reactive memory joined. Among contracting clones, CD4+ were mainly CM/EM and CD8+ enriched in EMRA.

CDR3 size: 12 residues. Unmatched junction bases numbered 6, after V lost 7 bases and J lost 7 bases. In germline, CDR1 is SQVTM, CDR2 ANQGSEA. TCRdb re-derived calls from the 5' RACE reads in MiXCR, one entry per CDR3 protein. The sample has hundreds of thousands of distinct CDR3 sequences; 25% to 30% are singletons. This sequence was found in an adult woman who had mild COVID-19 (a few samples of this study predate the infection). Cell type and time point are not known. Input material: PBMCs or a T cell subset sorted from them (not recorded which). V is TRBV29-1 and J is TRBJ2-1; 8 nucleotides align to TRBD1. Here the CDR3 reads CSAGQGGNEQFF. CDR3 in DNA: TGCAGCGCCGGACAGGGTGGGAATGAGCAGTTCTTC.